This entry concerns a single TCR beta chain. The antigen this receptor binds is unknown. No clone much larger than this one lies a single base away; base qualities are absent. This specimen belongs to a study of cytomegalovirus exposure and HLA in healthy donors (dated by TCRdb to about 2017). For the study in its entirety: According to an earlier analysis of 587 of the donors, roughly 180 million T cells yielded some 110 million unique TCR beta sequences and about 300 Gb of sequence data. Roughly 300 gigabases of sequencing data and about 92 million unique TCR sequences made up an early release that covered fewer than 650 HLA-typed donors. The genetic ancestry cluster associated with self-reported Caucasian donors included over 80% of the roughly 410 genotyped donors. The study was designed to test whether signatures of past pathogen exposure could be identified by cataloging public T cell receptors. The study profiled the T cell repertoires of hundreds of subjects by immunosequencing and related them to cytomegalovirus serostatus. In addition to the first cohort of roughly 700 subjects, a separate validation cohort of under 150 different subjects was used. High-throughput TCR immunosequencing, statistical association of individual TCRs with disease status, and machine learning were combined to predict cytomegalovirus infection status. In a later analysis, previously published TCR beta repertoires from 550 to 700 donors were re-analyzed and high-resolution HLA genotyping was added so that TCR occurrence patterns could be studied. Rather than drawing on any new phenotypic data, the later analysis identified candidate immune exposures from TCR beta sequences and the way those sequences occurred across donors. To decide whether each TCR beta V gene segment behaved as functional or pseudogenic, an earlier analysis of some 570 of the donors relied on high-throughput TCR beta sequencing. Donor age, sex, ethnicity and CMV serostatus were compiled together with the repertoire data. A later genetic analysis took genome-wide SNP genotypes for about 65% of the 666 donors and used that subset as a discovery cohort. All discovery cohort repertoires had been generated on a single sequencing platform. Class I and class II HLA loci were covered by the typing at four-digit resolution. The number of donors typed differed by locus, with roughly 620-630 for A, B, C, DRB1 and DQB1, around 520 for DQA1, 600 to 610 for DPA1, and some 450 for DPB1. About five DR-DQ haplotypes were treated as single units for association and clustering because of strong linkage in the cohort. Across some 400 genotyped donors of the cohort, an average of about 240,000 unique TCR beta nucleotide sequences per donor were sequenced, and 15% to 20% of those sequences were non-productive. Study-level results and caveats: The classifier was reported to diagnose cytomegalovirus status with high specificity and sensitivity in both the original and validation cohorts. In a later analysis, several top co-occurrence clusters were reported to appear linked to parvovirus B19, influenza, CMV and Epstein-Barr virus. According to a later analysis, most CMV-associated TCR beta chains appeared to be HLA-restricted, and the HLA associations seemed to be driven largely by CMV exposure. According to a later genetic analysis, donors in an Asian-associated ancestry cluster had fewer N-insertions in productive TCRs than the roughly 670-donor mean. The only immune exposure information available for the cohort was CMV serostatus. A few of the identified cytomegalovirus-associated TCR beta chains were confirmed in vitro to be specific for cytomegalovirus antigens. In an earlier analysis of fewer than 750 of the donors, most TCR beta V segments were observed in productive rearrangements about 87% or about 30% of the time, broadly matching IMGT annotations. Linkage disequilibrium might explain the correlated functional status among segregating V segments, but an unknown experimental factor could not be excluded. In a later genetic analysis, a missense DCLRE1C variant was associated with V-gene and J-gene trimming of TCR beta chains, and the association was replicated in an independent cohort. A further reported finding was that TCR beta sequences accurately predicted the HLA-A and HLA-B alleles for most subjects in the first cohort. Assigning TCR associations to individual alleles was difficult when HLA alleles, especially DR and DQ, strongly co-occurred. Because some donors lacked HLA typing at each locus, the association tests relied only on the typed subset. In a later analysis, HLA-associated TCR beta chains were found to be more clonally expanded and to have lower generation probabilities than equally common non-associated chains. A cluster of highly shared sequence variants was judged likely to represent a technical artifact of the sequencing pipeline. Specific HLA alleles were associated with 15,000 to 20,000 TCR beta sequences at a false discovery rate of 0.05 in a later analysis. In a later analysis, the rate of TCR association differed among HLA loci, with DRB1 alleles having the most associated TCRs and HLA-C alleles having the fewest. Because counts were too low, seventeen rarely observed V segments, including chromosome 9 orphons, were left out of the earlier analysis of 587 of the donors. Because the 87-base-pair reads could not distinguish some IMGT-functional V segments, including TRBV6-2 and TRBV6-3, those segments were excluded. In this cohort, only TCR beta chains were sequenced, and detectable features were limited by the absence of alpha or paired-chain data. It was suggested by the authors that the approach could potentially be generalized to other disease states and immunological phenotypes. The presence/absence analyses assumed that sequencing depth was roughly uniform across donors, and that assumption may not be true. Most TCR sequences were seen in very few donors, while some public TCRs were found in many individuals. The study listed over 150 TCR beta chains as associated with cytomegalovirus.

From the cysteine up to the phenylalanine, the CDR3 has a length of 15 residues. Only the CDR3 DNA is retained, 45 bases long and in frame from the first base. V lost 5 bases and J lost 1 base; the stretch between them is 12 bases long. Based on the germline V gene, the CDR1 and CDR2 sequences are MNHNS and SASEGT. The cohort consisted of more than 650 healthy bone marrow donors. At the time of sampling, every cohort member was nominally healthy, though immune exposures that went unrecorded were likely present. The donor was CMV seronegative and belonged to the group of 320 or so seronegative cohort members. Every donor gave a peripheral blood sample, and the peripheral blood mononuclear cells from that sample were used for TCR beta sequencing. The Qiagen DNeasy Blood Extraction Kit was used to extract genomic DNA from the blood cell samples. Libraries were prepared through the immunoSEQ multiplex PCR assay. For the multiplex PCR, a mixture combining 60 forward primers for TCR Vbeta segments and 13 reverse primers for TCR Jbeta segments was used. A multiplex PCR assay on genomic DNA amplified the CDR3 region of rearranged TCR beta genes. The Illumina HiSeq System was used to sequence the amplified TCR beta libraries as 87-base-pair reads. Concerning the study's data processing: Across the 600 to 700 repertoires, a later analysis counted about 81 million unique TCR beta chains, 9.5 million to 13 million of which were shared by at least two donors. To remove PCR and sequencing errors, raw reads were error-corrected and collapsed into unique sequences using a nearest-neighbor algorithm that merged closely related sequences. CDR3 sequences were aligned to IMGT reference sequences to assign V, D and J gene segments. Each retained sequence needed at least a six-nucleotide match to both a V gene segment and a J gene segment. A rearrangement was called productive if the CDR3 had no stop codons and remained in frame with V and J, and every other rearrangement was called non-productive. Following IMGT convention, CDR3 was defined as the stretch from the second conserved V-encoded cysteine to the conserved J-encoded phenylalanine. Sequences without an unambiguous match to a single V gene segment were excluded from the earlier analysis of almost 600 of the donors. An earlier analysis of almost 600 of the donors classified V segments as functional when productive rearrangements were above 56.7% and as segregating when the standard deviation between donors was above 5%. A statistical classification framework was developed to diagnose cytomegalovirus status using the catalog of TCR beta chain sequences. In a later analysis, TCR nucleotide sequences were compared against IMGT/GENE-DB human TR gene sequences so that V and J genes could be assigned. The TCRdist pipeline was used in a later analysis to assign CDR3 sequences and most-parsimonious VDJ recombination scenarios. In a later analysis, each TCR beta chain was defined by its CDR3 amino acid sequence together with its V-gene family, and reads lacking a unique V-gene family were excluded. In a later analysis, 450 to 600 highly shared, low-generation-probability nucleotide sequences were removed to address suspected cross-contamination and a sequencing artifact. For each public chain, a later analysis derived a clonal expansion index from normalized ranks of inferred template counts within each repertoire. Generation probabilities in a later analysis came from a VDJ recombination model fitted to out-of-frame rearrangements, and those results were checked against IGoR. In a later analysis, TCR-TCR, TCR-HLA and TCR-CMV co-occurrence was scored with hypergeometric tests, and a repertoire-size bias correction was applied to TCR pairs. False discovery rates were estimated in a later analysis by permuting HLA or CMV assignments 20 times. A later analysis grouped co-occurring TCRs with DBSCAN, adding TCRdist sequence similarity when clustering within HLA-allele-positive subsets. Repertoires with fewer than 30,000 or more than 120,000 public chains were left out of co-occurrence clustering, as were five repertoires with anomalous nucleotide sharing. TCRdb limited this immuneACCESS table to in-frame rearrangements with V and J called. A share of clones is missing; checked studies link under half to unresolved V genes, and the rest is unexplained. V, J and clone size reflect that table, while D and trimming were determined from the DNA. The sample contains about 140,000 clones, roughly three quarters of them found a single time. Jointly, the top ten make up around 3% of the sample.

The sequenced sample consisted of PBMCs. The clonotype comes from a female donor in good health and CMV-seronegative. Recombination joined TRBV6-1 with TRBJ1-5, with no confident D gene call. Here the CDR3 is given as CASSQTSQSNQPQHF. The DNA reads TGTGCCAGCAGTCAAACCTCACAGAGCAATCAGCCCCAGCATTTT.